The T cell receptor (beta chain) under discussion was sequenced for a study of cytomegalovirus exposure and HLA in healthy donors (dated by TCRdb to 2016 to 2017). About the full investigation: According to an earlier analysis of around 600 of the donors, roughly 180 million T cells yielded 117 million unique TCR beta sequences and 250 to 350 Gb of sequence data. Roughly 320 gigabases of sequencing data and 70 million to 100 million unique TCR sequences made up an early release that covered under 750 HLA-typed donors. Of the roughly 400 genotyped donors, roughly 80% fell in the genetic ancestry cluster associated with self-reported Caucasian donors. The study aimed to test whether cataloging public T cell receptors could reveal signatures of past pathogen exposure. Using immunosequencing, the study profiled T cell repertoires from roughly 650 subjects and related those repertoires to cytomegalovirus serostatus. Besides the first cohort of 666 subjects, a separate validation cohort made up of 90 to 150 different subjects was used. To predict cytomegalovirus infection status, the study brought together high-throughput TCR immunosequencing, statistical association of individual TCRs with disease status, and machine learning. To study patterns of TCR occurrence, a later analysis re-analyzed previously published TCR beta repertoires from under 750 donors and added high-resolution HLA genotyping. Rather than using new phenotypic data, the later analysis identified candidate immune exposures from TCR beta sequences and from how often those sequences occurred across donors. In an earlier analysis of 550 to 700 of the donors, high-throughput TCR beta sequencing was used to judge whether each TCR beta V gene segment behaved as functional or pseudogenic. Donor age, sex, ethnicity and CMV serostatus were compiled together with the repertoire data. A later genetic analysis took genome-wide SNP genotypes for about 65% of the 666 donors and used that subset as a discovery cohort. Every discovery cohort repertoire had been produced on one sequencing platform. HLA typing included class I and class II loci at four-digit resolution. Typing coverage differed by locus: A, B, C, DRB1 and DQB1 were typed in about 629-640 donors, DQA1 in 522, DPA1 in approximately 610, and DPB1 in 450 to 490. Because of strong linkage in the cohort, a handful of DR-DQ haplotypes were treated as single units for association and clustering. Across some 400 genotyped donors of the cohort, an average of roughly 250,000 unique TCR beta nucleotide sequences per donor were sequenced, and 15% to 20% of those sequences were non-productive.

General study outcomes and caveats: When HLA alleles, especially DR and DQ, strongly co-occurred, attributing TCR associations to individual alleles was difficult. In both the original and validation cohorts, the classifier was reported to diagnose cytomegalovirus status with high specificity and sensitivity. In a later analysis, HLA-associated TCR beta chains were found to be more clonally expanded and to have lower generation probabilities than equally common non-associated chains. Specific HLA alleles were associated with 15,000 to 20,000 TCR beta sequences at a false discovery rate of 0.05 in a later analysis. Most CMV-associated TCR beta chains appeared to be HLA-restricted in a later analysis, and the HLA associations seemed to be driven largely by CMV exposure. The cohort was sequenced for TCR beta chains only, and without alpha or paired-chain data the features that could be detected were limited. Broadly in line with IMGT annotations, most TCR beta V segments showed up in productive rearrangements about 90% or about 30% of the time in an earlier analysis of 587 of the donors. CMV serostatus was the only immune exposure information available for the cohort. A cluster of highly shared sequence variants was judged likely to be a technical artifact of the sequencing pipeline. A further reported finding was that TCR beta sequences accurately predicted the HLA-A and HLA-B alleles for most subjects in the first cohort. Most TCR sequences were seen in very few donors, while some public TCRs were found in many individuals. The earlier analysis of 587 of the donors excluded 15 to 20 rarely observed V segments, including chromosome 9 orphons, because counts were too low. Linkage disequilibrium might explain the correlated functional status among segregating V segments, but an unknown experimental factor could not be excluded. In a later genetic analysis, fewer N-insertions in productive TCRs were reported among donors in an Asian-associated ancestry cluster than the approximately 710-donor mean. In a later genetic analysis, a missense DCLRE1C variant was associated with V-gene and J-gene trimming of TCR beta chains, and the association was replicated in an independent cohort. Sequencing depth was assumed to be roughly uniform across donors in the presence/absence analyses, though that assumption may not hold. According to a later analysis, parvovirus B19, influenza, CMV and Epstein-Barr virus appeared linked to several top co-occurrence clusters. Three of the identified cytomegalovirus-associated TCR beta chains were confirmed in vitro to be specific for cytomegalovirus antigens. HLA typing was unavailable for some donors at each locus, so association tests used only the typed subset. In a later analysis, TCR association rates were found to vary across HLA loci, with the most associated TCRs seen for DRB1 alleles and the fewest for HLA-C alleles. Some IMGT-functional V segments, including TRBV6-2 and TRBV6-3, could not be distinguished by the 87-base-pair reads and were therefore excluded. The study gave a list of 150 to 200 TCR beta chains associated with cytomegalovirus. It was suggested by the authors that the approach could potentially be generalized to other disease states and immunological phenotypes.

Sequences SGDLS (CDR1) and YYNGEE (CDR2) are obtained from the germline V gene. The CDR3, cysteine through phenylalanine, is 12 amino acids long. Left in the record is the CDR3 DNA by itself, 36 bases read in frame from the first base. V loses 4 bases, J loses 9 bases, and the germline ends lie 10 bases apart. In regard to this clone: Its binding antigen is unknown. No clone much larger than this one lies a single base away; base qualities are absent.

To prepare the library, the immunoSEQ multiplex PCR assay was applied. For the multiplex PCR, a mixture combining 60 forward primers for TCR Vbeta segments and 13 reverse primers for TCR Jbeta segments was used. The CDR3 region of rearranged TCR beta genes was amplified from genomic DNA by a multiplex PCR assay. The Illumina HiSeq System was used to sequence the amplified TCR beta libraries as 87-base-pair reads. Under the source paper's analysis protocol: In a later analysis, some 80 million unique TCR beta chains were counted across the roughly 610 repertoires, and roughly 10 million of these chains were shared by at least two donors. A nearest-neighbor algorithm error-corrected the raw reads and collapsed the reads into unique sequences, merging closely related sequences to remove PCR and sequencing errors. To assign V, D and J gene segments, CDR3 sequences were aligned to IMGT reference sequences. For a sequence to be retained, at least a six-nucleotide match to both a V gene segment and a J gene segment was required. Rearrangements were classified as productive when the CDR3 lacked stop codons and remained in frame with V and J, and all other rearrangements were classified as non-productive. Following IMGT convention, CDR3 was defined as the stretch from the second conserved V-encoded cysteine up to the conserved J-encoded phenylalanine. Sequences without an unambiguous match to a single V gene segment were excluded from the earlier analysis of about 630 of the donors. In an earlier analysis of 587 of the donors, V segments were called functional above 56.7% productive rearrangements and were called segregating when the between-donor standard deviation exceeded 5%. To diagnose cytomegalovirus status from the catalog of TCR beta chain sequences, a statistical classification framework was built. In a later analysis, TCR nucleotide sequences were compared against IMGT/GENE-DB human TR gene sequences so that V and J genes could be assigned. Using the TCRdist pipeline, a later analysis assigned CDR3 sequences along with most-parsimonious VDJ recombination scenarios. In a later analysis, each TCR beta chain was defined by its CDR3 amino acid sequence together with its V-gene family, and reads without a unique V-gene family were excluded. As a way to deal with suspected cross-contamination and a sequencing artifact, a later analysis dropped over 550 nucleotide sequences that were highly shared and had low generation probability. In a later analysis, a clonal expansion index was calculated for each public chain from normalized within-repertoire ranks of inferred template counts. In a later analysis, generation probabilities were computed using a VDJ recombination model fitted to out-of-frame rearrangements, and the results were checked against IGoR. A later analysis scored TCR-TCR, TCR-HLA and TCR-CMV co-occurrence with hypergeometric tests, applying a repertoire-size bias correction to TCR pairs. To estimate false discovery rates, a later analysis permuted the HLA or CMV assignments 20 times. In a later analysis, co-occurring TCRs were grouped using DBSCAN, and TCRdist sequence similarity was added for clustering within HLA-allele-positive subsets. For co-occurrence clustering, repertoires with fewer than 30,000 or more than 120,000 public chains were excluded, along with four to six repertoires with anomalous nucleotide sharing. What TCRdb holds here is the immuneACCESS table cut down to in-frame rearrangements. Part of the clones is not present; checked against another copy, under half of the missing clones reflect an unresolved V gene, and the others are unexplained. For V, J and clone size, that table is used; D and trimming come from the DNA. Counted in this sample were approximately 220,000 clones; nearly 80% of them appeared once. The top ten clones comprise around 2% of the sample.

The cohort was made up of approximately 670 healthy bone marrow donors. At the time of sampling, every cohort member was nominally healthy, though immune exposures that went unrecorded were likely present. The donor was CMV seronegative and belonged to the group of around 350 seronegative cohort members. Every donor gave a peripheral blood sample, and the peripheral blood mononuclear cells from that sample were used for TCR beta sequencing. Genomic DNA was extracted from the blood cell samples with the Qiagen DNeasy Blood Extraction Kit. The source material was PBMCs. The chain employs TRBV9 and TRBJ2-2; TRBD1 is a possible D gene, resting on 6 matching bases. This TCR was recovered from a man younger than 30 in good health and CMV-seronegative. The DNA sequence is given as TGTGCCAGCAGCACTGGGGGCCGGGAGCTGTTTTTT. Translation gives CASSTGGRELFF.